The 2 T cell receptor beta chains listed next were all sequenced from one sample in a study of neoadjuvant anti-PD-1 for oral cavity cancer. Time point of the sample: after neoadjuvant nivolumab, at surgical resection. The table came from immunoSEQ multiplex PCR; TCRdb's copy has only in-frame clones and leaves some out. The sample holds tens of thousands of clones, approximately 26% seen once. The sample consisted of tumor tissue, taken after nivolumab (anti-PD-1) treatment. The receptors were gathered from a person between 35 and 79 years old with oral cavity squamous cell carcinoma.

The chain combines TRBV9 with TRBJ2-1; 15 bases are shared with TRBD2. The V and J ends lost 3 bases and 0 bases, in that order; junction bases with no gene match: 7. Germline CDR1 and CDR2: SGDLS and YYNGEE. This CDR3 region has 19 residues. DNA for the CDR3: TGTGCCAGCAGCGGATCCGGGACTAGCGGGAGGAGCTCCTACAATGAGCAGTTCTTC. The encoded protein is CASSGSGTSGRSSYNEQFF. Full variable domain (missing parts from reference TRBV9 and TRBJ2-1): DSGVTQTPKHLITATGQRVTLRCSPRSGDLSVYWYQQSLDQGLQFLIQYYNGEERAKGNILERFSAQQFPDLHSELNLSSLELGDSALYFCASSGSGTSGRSSYNEQFFGPGTRLTVL.

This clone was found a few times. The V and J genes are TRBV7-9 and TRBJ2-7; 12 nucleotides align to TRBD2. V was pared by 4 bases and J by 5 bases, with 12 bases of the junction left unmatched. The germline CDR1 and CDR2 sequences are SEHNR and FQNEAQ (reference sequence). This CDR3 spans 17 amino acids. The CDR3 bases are TGTGCCAGCAGCTCGTACCGAGGGACTAGCGGGTTCAACGAGCAGTACTTC. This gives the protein CASSSYRGTSGFNEQYF.